The entry below describes one T cell receptor beta chain. Its antigen is not identified. The data were obtained in a study of post-analysis software for immune sequencing data. Study-wide points: Samples from a shared batch, those prepared together, strongly co-clustered by F measure. There were about five TRBV segments more frequent in patients than controls, and TRBV5-6, TRBV5-1 and TRBV20-1 were among them. Significantly lower normalized Chao1 diversity was found in patients with multiple sclerosis relative to controls.

Germline CDR1 reads DFQATT; CDR2 reads SNEGSKA (reference sequence). CDR3 size: 15 residues. V was trimmed by 1 base and J by 0 bases, leaving 12 bases between them. The library was made from cDNA and included unique molecular identifiers. Researchers reported roughly 0.5 million cDNA molecules coming from approximately 0.91 to 9.4 million T cells. TCRdb re-called the PCR reads with MiXCR, one entry per CDR3 protein. Of about 770,000 distinct CDR3 sequences in the sample, around 45% were seen once. This chain joins TRBV20-1 and TRBJ1-2; D uncertain. Sequencing input: blood. This TCR was recovered from a girl between 5 and 17 years old with multiple sclerosis. For the CDR3, the DNA is TGCAGTGCTAGAGGATCCAGTCTGGCTAACTATGGCTACACCTTC. Translated, it gives CSARGSSLANYGYTF.